A single sample gave rise to the 3 T cell receptor beta chains below, sequenced in a study of PD-1 blockade in classical Hodgkin lymphoma. Patients all relapsed after autologous stem cell transplantation, and there was variation in brentuximab vedotin exposure. Libraries were prepared by immunoSEQ multiplex PCR; TCRdb keeps only in-frame clonotypes and omits some of them. The sample contains about 40,000 clones, 60% to 75% of which appear only once. This specimen was peripheral blood mononuclear cells (PBMCs), taken at baseline. The receptors were gathered from a human donor with classical Hodgkin lymphoma.

J is TRBJ2-3 and V is TRBV19; 7 bases line up with TRBD1. This CDR3 spans 16 amino acids. CDR1 LNHDA and CDR2 SQIVND come from the germline V gene (reference sequence). The J segment lost 0 bases and the V segment lost 1 base, leaving 4 bases of the junction unmatched. CDR3 sequence reads: CASSIVETGSTDTQYF. The CDR3, as DNA: TGTGCCAGTAGTATAGTTGAGACAGGGAGCACAGATACGCAGTATTTT. The whole variable domain, filled in from reference TRBV19 and TRBJ2-3, reads DGGITQSPKYLFRKEGQNVTLSCEQNLNHDAMYWYRQDPGQGLRLIYYSQIVNDFQKGDIAEGYSVSREKKESFPLTVTSAQKNPTAFYLCASSIVETGSTDTQYFGPGTRLTVL.

V is TRBV6-5 and J is TRBJ2-7, with D uncertain. The CDR3 loop spans 14 amino acids. Germline loops: CDR1 MNHEY, CDR2 SVGAGI. V lost 0 bases and J 6 bases, leaving 12 bases between the germline ends. Written as DNA, the CDR3 is TGTGCCAGCAGTTACTCGGCGGATATTAGCGAGCAGTACTTC. Protein: CASSYSADISEQYF.

The CDR3 bases are TGTGCCAGCAGCTCAGGGGCGGGCAATGAGCAGTTCTTC. Translation gives CASSSGAGNEQFF. The rearrangement uses TRBV7-7 and TRBJ2-1; D possibly corresponds to TRBD1 (6 bases). V gave up 4 bases and J gave up 6 bases, with 10 bases separating them. Germline lookup yields CDR1 SSHAT and CDR2 FNYEAQ (reference sequence). This CDR3 has 13 residues.